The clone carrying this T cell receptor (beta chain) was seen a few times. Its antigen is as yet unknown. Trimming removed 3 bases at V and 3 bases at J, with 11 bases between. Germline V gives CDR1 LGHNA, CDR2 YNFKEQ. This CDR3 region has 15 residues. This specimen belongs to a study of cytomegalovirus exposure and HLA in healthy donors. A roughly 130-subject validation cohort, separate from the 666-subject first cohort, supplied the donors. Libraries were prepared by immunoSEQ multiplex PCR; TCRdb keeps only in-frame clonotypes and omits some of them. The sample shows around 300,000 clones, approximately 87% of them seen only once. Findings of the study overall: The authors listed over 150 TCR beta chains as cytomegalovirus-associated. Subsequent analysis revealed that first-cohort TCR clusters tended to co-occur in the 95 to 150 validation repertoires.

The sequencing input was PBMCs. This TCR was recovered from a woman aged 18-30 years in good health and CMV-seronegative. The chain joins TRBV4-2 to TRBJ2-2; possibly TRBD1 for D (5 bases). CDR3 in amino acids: CASSQPDSYTGELFF. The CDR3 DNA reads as TGTGCCAGCAGCCAGCCAGACAGTTACACCGGGGAGCTGTTTTTT.